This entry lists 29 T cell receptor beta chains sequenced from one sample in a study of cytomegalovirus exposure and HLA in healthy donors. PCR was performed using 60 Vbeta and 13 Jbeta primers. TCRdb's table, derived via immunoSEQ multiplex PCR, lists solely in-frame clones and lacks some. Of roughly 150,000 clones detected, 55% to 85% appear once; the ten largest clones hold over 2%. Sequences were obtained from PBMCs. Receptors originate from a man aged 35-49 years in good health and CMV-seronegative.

CDR3 bases: TGTGCCAGCAGTACCCGGACTAGCGGGAGGGCCTACGAGCAGTACTTC. This gives the protein CASSTRTSGRAYEQYF. The chain combines TRBV27 with TRBJ2-7, with TRBD2 identical over 15 bases. The V segment lost 5 bases and the J segment 2 bases; nucleotides outside the gene matches: 4. Germline lookup yields CDR1 MNHEY and CDR2 SMNVEV (reference sequence). The CDR3 has 16 residues.

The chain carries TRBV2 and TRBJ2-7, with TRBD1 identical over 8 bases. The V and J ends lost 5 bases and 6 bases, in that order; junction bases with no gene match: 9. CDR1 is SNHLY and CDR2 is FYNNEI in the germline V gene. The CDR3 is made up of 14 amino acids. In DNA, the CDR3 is TGTGCCAGCAGTCCAACCAGACAGGGGTTCGAGCAGTACTTC. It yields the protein CASSPTRQGFEQYF.

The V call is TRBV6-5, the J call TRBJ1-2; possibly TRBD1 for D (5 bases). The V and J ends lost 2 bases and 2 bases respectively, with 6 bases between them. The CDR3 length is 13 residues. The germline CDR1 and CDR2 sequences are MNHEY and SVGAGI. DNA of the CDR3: TGTGCCAGCAGTTACCGACAGAACTATGGCTACACCTTC. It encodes CASSYRQNYGYTF.

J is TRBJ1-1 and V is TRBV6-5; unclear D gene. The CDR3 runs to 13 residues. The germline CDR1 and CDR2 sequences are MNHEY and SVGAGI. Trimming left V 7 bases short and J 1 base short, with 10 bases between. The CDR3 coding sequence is TGTGCCAGCAAACCTTGGAGGAACACTGAAGCTTTCTTT. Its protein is CASKPWRNTEAFF.

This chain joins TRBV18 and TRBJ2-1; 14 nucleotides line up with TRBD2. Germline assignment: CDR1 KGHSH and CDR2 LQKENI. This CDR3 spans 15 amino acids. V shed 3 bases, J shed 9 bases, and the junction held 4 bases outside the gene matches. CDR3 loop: CASSPGTSGSFEQFF. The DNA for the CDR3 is TGTGCCAGCTCACCCGGGACTAGCGGGAGTTTTGAGCAGTTCTTC.

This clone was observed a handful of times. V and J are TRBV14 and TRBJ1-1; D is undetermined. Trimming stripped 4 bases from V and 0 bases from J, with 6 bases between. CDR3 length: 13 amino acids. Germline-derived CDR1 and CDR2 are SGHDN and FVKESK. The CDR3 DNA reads TGTGCCAGCAGCCTTCAGATGAACACTGAAGCTTTCTTT. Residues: CASSLQMNTEAFF.

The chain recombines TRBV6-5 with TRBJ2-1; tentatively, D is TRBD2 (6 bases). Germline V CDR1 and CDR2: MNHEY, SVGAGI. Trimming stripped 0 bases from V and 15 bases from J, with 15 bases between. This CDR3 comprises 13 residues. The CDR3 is CASSYSNSGLRFF. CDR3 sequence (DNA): TGTGCCAGCAGTTACTCGAACAGCGGGCTAAGGTTCTTC.

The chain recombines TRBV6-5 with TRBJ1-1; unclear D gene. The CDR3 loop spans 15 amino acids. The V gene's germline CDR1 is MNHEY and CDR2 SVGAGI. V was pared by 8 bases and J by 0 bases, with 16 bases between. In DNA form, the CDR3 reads TGTGCCAGCGAACGAGGCCAATACATGAACACTGAAGCTTTCTTT. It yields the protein CASERGQYMNTEAFF.

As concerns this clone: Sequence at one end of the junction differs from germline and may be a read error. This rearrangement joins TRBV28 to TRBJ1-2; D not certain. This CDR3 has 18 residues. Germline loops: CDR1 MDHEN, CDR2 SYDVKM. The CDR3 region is CASNPLFSPKQEGYGYTF. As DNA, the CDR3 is TGTGCCAGCAATCCCCTTTTCTCCCCCAAGCAGGAGGGCTATGGCTATACCTTC.

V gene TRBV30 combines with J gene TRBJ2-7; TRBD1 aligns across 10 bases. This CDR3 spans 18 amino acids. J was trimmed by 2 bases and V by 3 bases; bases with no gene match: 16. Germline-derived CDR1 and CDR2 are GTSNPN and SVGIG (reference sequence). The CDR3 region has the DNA TGTGCCTGGAGCCCAGGACAGGGGGGGAGCGGAGCTGCCTACGAGCAGTACTTC. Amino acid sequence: CAWSPGQGGSGAAYEQYF.

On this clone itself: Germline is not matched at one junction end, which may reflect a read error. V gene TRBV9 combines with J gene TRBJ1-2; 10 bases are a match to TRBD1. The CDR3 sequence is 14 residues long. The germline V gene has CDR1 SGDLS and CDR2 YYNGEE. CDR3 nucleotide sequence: TGTGCCAGCAGCGTAGGAGGGACAGGGGTGGGCTACCCCTTC. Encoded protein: CASSVGGTGVGYPF. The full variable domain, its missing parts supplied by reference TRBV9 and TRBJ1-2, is DSGVTQTPKHLITATGQRVTLRCSPRSGDLSVYWYQQSLDQGLQFLIQYYNGEERAKGNILERFSAQQFPDLHSELNLSSLELGDSALYFCASSVGGTGVGYPFGSGTRLTVV.

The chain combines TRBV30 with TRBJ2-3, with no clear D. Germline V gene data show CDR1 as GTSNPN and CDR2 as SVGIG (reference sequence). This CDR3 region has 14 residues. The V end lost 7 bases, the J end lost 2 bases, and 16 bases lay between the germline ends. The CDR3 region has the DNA TGTGCCTCGACGGGTTACTTAATCACAGATACGCAGTATTTT. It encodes CASTGYLITDTQYF.

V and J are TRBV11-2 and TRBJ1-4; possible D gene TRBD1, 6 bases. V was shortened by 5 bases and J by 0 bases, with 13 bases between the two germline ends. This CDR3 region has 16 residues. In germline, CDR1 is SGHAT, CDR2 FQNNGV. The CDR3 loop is CASSPTWTATNEKLFF. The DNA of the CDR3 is TGTGCCAGCAGCCCAACGTGGACAGCAACTAATGAAAAACTGTTTTTT.

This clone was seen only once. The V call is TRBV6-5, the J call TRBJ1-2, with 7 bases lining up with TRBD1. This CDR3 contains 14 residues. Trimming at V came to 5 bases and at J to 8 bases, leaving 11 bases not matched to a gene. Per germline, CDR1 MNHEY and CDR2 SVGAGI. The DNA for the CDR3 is TGTGCCAGCAGTGACCTGACAGGGAAAGGAGGCTACACCTTC. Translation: CASSDLTGKGGYTF.

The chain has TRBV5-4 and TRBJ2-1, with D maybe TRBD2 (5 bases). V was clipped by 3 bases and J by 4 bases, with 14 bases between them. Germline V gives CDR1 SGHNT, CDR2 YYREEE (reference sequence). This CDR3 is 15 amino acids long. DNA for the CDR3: TGTGCCAGCAGCTCCGGGATAGATCATTACAATGAGCAGTTCTTC. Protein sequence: CASSSGIDHYNEQFF.

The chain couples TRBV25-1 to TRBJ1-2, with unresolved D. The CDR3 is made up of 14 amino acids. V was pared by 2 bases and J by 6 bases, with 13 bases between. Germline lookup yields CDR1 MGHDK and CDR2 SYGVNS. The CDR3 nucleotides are TGTGCCAGCAGTGAAGTTCGGGGTAAGAATGGCTACACCTTC. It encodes CASSEVRGKNGYTF.

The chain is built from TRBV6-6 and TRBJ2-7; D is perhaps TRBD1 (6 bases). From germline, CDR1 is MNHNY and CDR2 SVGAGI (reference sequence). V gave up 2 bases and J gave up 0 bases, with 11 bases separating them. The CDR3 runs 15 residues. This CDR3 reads CASSYRDIDSYEQYF. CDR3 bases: TGTGCCAGCAGTTACCGGGACATCGACTCCTACGAGCAGTACTTC.

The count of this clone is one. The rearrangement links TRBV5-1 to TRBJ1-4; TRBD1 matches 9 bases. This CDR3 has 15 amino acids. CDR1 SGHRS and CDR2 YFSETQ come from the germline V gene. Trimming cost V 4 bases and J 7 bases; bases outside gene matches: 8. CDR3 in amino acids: CASSTPGTGREKLFF. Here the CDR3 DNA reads TGCGCCAGCAGCACACCCGGGACAGGGCGTGAAAAACTGTTTTTT.

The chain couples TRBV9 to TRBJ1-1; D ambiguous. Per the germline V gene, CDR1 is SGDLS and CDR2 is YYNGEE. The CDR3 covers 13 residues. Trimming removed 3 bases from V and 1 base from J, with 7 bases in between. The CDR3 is CASSGEGNTEAFF. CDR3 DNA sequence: TGTGCCAGCAGCGGGGAGGGGAACACTGAAGCTTTCTTT.

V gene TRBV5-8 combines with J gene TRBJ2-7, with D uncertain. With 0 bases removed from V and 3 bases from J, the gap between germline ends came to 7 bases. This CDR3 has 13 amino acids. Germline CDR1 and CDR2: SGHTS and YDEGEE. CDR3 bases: TGTGCCAGCAGCTTGGGGCAGAACTACGAGCAGTACTTC. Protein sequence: CASSLGQNYEQYF.

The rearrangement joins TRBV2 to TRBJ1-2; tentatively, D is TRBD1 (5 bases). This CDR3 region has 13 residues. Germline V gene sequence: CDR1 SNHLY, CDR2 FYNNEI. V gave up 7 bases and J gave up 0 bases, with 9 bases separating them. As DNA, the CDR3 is TGTGCCAGCATCGGGGGAGCTAACTATGGCTACACCTTC. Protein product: CASIGGANYGYTF.

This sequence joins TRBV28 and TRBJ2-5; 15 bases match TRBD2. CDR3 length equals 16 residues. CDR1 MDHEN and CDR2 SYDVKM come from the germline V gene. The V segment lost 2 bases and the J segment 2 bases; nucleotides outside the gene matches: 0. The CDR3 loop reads CASSLGLAGGQETQYF. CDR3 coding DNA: TGTGCCAGCAGTTTAGGACTAGCGGGAGGGCAAGAGACCCAGTACTTC.

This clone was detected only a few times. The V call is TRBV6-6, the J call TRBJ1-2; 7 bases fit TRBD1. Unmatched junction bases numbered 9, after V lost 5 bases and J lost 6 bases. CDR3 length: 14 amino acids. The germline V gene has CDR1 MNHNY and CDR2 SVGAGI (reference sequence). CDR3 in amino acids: CASSKGTDLDGYTF. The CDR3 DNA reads TGTGCCAGCAGTAAAGGGACAGATCTCGATGGCTACACCTTC.

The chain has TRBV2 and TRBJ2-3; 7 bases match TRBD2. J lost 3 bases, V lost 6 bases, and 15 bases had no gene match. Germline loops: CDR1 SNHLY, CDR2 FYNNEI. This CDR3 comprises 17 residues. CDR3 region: CASRAGWGVEETDTQYF. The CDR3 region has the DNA TGTGCCAGCAGAGCGGGGTGGGGGGTGGAGGAAACAGATACGCAGTATTTT. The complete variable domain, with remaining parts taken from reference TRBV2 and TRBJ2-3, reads EPEVTQTPSHQVTQMGQEVILRCVPISNHLYFYWYRQILGQKVEFLVSFYNNEISEKSEIFDDQFSVERPDGSNFTLKIRSTKLEDSAMYFCASRAGWGVEETDTQYFGPGTRLTVL.

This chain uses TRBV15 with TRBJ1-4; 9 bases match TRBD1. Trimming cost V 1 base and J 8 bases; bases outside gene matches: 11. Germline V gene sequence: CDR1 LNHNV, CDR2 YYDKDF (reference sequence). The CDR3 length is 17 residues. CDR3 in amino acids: CATSRGDTGTGSEKLFF. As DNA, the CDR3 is TGTGCCACCAGCAGAGGGGATACCGGGACAGGGAGCGAAAAACTGTTTTTT.

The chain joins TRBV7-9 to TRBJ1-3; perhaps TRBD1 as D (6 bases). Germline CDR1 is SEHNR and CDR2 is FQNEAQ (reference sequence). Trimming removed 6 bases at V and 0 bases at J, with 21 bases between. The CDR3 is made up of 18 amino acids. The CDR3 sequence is CASSLLPITGSSGNTIYF. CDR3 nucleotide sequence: TGTGCCAGCAGTTTATTACCAATTACAGGGAGCTCTGGAAACACCATATATTTT.

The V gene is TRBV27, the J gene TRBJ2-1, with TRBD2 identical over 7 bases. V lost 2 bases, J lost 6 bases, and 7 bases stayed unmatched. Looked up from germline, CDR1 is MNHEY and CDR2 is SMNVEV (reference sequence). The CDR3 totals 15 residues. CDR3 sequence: CASSLLAGAPNEQFF. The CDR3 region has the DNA TGTGCCAGCAGTTTACTGGCGGGAGCCCCCAATGAGCAGTTCTTC.

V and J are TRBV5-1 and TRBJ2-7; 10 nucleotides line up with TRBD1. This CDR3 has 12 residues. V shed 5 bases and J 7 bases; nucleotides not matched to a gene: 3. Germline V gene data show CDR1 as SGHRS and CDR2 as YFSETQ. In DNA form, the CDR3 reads TGCGCCAGCAGACCGGACAGGGGGGAGCAGTACTTC. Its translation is CASRPDRGEQYF. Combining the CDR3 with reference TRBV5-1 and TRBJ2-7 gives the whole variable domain KAGVTQTPRYLIKTRGQQVTLSCSPISGHRSVSWYQQTPGQGLQFLFEYFSETQRNKGNFPGRFSGRQFSNSRSEMNVSTLELGDSALYLCASRPDRGEQYFGPGTRLTVT.

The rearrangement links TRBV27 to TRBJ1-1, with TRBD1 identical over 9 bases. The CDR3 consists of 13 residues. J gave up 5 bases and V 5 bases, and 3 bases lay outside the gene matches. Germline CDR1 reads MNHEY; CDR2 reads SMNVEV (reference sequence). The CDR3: CASSMTGGTEAFF. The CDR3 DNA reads TGTGCCAGCAGTATGACAGGGGGTACTGAAGCTTTCTTT.